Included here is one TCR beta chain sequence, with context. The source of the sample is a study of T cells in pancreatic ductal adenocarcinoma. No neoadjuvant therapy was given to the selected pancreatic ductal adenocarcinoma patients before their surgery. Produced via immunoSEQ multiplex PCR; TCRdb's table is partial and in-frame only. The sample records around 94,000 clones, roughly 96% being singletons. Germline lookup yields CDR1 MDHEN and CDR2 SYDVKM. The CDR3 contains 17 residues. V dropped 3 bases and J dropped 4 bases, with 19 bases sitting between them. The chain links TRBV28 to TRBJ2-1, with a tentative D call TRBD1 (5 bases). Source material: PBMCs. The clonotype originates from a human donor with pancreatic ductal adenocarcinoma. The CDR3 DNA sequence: TGTGCCAGCAGTTTCACCGCCCCAGGGTCCTTTTACAATGAGCAGTTCTTC. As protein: CASSFTAPGSFYNEQFF. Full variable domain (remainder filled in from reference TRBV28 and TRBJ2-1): DVKVTQSSRYLVKRTGEKVFLECVQDMDHENMFWYRQDPGLGLRLIYFSYDVKMKEKGDIPEGYSVSREKKERFSLILESASTNQTSMYLCASSFTAPGSFYNEQFFGPGTRLTVL.